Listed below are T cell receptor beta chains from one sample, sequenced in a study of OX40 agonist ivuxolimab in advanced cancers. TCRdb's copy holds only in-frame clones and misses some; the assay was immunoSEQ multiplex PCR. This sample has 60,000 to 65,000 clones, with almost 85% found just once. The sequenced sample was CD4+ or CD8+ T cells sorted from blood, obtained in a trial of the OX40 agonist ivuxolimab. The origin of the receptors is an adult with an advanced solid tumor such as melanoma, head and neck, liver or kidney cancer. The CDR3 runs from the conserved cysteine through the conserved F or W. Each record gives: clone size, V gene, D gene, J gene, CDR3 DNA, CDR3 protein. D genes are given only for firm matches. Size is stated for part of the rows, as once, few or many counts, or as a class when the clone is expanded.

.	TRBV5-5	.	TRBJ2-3	TGTGCCAGCAGCTTGGACAAGAGCACAGATACGCAGTATTTT	CASSLDKSTDTQYF
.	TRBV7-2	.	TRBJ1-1	TGTGCCAGCAGCTTACAGGGACCGAACACTGAAGCTTTCTTT	CASSLQGPNTEAFF
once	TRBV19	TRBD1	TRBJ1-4	TGTGCCAGTAGCGACAGGGTGGGGGAAAAACTGTTTTTT	CASSDRVGEKLFF
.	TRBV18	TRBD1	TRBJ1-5	TGTGCCAGCACACAGGGGAAGGATCAGCCCCAGCATTTT	CASTQGKDQPQHF
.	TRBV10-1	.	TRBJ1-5	TGCGCCAGCAGTGAGTCGTGGACAGCGGATAGCAATCAGCCCCAGCATTTT	CASSESWTADSNQPQHF
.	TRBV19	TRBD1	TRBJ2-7	TGTGCCAGTAGTGATGGGCAGGGGGTCCACGAGCAGTACTTC	CASSDGQGVHEQYF
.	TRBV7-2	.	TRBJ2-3	TGTGCCAGCACCCCCGAAGGGGGGGGTACGCAGTATTTT	CASTPEGGGTQYF
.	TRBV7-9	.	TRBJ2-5	TGTGCCAGCAGCACGGAGGACCGCCAAGAGACCCAGTACTTC	CASSTEDRQETQYF
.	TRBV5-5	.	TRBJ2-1	TGTGCCAGCAGCCTGGACAGCTCCTACAATGAGCAGTTCTTC	CASSLDSSYNEQFF
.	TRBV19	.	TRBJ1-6	TGTGCCAGTAGTACCCTAGGGGTCGCGGATTCACCCCTCCACTTT	CASSTLGVADSPLHF
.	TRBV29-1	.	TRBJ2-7	TGCAGCGCCATTCCGGGCAGCTCCTACGAGCAGTACTTC	CSAIPGSSYEQYF
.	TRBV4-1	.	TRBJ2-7	TGCGCCAGCAGCCATGCATGGGGGGCGAGCTCCTACGAGCAGTACTTC	CASSHAWGASSYEQYF
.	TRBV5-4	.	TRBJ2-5	TGTGCCAGCAGCCCGAGTCGGACCGGGACCCAGTACTTC	CASSPSRTGTQYF
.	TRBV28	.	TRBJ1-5	TGTGCCAGCAGTTCTTACCCTGGTCCCCAGCATTTT	CASSSYPGPQHF
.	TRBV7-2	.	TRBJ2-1	TGTGCCAGCAGCTTAGACAGGGTGGGCAATGAGCAGTTCTTC	CASSLDRVGNEQFF
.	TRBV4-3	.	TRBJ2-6	TGCGCCAGCAGCCCCAGGGGACACTCTGGGGCCAACGTCCTGACTTTC	CASSPRGHSGANVLTF
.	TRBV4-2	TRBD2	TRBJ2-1	TGTGCCAGCAGCCAAGCCAGGCTAGCGGGGGGCTACAATGAGCAGTTCTTC	CASSQARLAGGYNEQFF
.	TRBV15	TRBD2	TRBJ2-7	TGTGCCACCAGTGAGGGTCTAGCGGGATCCTACGAGCAGTACTTC	CATSEGLAGSYEQYF
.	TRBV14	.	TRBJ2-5	TGTGCCAGCAGCCAGTGGCGGGATGGAGAGACCCAGTACTTC	CASSQWRDGETQYF
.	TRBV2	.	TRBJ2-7	TGTGCCAGCAGTCCAATGGGCCTCTCCTACGAGCAGTACTTC	CASSPMGLSYEQYF
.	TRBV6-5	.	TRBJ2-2	TGTGCCAGCAGTTACTCCCGGGAGAACACCGGGGAGCTGTTTTTT	CASSYSRENTGELFF
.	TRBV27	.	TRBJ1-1	TGTGCCCCCCGACGGGGAGCTTTCTTT	CAPRRGAFF
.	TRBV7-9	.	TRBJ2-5	TGTGCCAGCAGCCCCCGGGGGGCAGGGACCCAGTACTTC	CASSPRGAGTQYF